These T cell receptor beta chains were read from a single sample in a study of response to subunit inactivated influenza vaccine. TCRdb processed the RT-PCR reads anew with MiXCR; each CDR3 protein has one entry. Among hundreds of thousands of distinct CDR3 sequences listed, less than 8% were seen once. Sequencing was performed on PBMCs from blood, taken roughly 24 months after vaccination. These receptor sequences come from a man between 50 and 70 years old who received an inactivated influenza vaccine. CDR3s include the opening cysteine and the closing phenylalanine or tryptophan. A D gene is named only where the DNA matches it firmly. Some rows mark clone size as missing; the rest say once, few, many or name a class of expanded clone.

d_gene	v_gene	j_gene	abundance	CDR3aa	CDR3nt
.	TRBV28	TRBJ2-7	many	CASSIGQTYEQYF	TGTGCCAGCAGTATTGGACAGACCTACGAGCAGTACTTC
TRBD1	TRBV29-1	TRBJ2-1	many	CSVGGTGKLLRNEQFF	TGCAGCGTGGGAGGGACAGGGAAGCTACTACGCAATGAGCAGTTCTTC
.	TRBV11-1	TRBJ2-1	many	CASSARWEEQFF	TGTGCCAGCAGCGCGAGGTGGGAGGAGCAGTTCTTC
TRBD1	TRBV20-1	TRBJ2-5	.	CSARASTGAQETQYF	TGCAGTGCTAGAGCCTCCACAGGGGCCCAAGAGACCCAGTACTTC
.	TRBV9	TRBJ2-2	few	CASSVASSTNTGELFF	TGTGCCAGCAGCGTAGCCTCAAGTACGAACACCGGGGAGCTGTTTTTT
.	TRBV5-6	TRBJ2-7	many	CASSLGFTYEQYF	TGTGCCAGCAGCTTGGGCTTTACCTACGAGCAGTACTTC
TRBD1	TRBV29-1	TRBJ1-2	few	CSVFDRGFDGYTF	TGCAGCGTGTTCGACAGGGGGTTCGATGGCTACACCTTC
TRBD2	TRBV12-3/TRBV12-4	TRBJ2-5	.	CASSFRGTSGGQETQYF	TGTGCCAGCAGTTTTAGGGGGACTAGCGGGGGGCAAGAGACCCAGTACTTC
.	TRBV15	TRBJ2-5	many	CATSSTGDQETQYF	TGTGCCACCAGCAGTACCGGGGATCAAGAGACCCAGTACTTC
TRBD2	TRBV25-1	TRBJ2-1	.	CASSDRTSGTLRYNEQFF	TGTGCCAGCAGTGATCGGACTAGCGGAACCTTACGATACAATGAGCAGTTCTTC
.	TRBV3-1	TRBJ1-2	.	CASSHSGGYTF	TGTGCCAGCAGCCATTCCGGTGGCTACACCTTC
.	TRBV30	TRBJ1-4	.	CAWRGVSTHEKLFF	TGTGCCTGGAGGGGAGTAAGCACCCATGAAAAACTGTTTTTT
.	TRBV4-2	TRBJ1-1	few	CASSQEYTENTEAFF	TGTGCCAGCAGCCAAGAGTATACAGAGAACACTGAAGCTTTCTTT
TRBD1	TRBV7-9	TRBJ2-5	.	CASSSGGQGAHETQYF	TGTGCCAGCAGCTCAGGTGGACAGGGGGCTCATGAGACCCAGTACTTC
.	TRBV5-1	TRBJ1-2	few	CASSPFDSYGYTF	TGCGCCAGCAGCCCCTTTGACAGCTATGGCTACACCTTC
.	TRBV5-6	TRBJ2-7	.	CASSPEPSGVYEQYF	TGTGCCAGCAGCCCAGAACCCAGCGGCGTGTACGAGCAGTACTTC
TRBD2	TRBV20-1	TRBJ2-2	.	CSATAGANTGELFF	TGCAGTGCTACAGCGGGGGCGAACACCGGGGAGCTGTTTTTT
.	TRBV10-2	TRBJ2-7	.	CASSESAPGINEQYF	TGCGCCAGCAGTGAGTCGGCGCCAGGGATCAACGAGCAGTACTTC
.	TRBV4-1	TRBJ2-1	.	CASSQGGYSSYNEQFF	TGCGCCAGCAGCCAAGGAGGGTACAGCTCCTACAATGAGCAGTTCTTC
TRBD1	TRBV29-1	TRBJ2-5	many	CSVRPGGREETQYF	TGCAGCGTTCGTCCAGGGGGCCGAGAAGAGACCCAGTACTTC
.	TRBV20-1	TRBJ2-7	few	CSARRAGYYEQYF	TGCAGTGCTAGAAGAGCGGGCTACTACGAGCAGTACTTC
.	TRBV2	TRBJ1-6	many	CASSDGQPLSPLHF	TGTGCCAGCAGCGATGGACAGCCCCTTTCACCCCTCCACTTT
.	TRBV20-1	TRBJ1-5	few	CSATDGPADQPQHF	TGCAGTGCTACCGACGGACCGGCGGATCAGCCCCAGCATTTT
TRBD2	TRBV7-2	TRBJ2-3	few	CASSQRAGSTQYF	TGTGCCAGCAGTCAGAGAGCGGGAAGTACGCAGTATTTT
.	TRBV28	TRBJ2-7	few	CASSPHRETGEQYF	TGTGCCAGCAGTCCCCACAGGGAGACGGGCGAGCAGTACTTC
.	TRBV12-3/TRBV12-4	TRBJ1-1	few	CASSLQGEAFF	TGTGCCAGCAGTTTACAGGGTGAAGCTTTCTTT
.	TRBV7-2	TRBJ1-3	few	CASSLAMGTGNTIYF	TGTGCCAGCAGCTTAGCGATGGGGACTGGAAACACCATATATTTT
TRBD1	TRBV5-5	TRBJ2-5	many	CASSLLSTGGNTQYF	TGTGCCAGCAGCTTACTCTCCACAGGGGGGAACACCCAGTACTTC
TRBD1	TRBV4-2	TRBJ2-7	many	CASSQRDSSSYEQYF	TGTGCCAGCAGCCAACGGGACAGCAGTTCCTACGAGCAGTACTTC
.	TRBV7-6	TRBJ1-6	few	CASSESSSLGISPLHF	TGTGCCAGCAGCGAGTCCTCTAGCCTCGGAATTTCACCCCTCCACTTT
.	TRBV5-1	TRBJ2-7	few	CASSLNAGTEYEQYF	TGCGCCAGCAGCTTGAATGCCGGGACGGAGTACGAGCAGTACTTC
.	TRBV29-1	TRBJ2-3	many	CSVLGNTDTQYF	TGCAGCGTGCTAGGGAACACAGATACGCAGTATTTT
TRBD2	TRBV28	TRBJ2-7	few	CASSPPGLANYEQYF	TGTGCCAGCAGTCCCCCGGGACTAGCGAACTACGAGCAGTACTTC
.	TRBV12-3/TRBV12-4	TRBJ1-2	many	CASSQDPSRGYTF	TGTGCCAGCAGTCAGGACCCTAGTCGTGGCTACACCTTC
.	TRBV24-1	TRBJ2-3	.	CATSGHPTDTQYF	TGTGCCACCAGTGGGCACCCCACAGATACGCAGTATTTT
.	TRBV5-1	TRBJ2-1	many	CASSLRLISSYNEQFF	TGCGCCAGCAGCTTACGATTGATAAGCTCCTACAATGAGCAGTTCTTC
TRBD2	TRBV29-1	TRBJ2-4	few	CSVSGRAKNIQYF	TGCAGCGTTAGCGGGAGGGCCAAAAACATTCAGTACTTC
TRBD2	TRBV29-1	TRBJ2-3	many	CSVYGTSGATDTQYF	TGCAGCGTATACGGGACTAGCGGGGCCACAGATACGCAGTATTTT
.	TRBV6-1	TRBJ2-7	many	CASSSAGTPYEQYF	TGTGCCAGCAGCTCCGCCGGGACGCCCTACGAGCAGTACTTC
.	TRBV10-1	TRBJ2-3	.	CASSFKGDGTDTQYF	TGCGCCAGCAGTTTCAAGGGGGACGGCACAGATACGCAGTATTTT
.	TRBV9	TRBJ1-2	.	CASSVGRQNYGYTF	TGTGCCAGCAGCGTTGGACGGCAAAACTATGGCTACACCTTC
.	TRBV20-1	TRBJ2-5	.	CSARGGQVETQYF	TGCAGTGCTAGAGGAGGGCAGGTTGAGACCCAGTACTTC
.	TRBV20-1	TRBJ1-5	many	CSAAAGRERGNQPQHF	TGCAGTGCTGCGGCGGGTCGTGAAAGGGGCAATCAGCCCCAGCATTTT
TRBD2	TRBV3-1	TRBJ2-1	few	CASSQPPGGAFQFF	TGTGCCAGCAGCCAACCGCCGGGGGGGGCATTTCAGTTCTTC
.	TRBV27	TRBJ2-2	few	CASSHGFYTGELFF	TGTGCCAGCAGTCATGGGTTTTATACCGGGGAGCTGTTTTTT